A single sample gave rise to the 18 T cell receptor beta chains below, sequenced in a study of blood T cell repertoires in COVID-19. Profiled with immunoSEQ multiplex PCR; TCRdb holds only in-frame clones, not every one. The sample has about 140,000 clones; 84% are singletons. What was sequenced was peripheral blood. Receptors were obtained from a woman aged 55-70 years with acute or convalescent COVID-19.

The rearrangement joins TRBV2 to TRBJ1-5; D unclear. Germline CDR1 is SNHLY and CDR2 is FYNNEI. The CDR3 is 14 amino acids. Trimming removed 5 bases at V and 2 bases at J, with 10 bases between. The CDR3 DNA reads TGTGCCAGCAGTCCTATAAACCGCAATCAGCCCCAGCATTTT. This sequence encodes CASSPINRNQPQHF.

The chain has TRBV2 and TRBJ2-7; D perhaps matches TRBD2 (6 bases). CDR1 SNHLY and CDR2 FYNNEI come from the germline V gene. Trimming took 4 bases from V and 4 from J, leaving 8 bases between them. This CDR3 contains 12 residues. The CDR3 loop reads CASSGGGYEQYF. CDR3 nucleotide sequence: TGTGCCAGCAGTGGTGGGGGGTACGAGCAGTACTTC.

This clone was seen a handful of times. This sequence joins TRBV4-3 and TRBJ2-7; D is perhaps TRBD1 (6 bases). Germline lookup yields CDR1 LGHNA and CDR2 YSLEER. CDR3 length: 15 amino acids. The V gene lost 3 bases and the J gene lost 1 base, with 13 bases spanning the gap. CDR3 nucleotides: TGCGCCAGCAGCCACCAGACAGGTGTGTCCTACGAGCAGTACTTC. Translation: CASSHQTGVSYEQYF.

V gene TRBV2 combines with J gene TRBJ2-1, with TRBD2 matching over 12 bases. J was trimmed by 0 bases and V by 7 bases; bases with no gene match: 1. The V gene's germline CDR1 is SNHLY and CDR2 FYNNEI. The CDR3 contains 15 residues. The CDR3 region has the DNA TGTGCCAGCACTAGCGGGAGGGGCTCCTACAATGAGCAGTTCTTC. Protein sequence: CASTSGRGSYNEQFF. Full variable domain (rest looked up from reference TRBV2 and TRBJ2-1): EPEVTQTPSHQVTQMGQEVILRCVPISNHLYFYWYRQILGQKVEFLVSFYNNEISEKSEIFDDQFSVERPDGSNFTLKIRSTKLEDSAMYFCASTSGRGSYNEQFFGPGTRLTVL.

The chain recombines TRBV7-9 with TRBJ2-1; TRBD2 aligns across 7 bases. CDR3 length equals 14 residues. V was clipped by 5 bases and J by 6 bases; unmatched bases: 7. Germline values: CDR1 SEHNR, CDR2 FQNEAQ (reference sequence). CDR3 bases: TGTGCCAGCAGCCGAGCGGGATTGCGCAATGAGCAGTTCTTC. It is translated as CASSRAGLRNEQFF.

The CDR3 DNA is TGCGCCAGCAGCTTGGGACAACCGAATTCACCCCTCCACTTT. Translating it yields CASSLGQPNSPLHF. The V call is TRBV5-1, the J call TRBJ1-6; D gene uncertain. CDR1 and CDR2 from the germline V gene are SGHRS and YFSETQ. V lost 0 bases to trimming and J lost 7 bases, with 8 bases between them. This CDR3 region has 14 residues. The full variable domain, its missing parts supplied by reference TRBV5-1 and TRBJ1-6, is KAGVTQTPRYLIKTRGQQVTLSCSPISGHRSVSWYQQTPGQGLQFLFEYFSETQRNKGNFPGRFSGRQFSNSRSEMNVSTLELGDSALYLCASSLGQPNSPLHFGNGTRLTVT.

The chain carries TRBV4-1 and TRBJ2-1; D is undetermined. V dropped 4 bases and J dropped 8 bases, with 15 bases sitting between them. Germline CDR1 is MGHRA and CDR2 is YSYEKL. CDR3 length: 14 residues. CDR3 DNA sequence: TGCGCCAGCAGCCCCCAAATAGTCGTCCATGAGCAGTTCTTC. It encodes CASSPQIVVHEQFF.

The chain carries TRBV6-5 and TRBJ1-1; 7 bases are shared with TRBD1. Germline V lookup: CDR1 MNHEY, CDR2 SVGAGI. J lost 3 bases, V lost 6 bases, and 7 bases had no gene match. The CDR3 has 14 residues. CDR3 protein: CASRRQGMDTEAFF. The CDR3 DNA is TGTGCCAGCAGACGACAGGGTATGGACACTGAAGCTTTCTTT.

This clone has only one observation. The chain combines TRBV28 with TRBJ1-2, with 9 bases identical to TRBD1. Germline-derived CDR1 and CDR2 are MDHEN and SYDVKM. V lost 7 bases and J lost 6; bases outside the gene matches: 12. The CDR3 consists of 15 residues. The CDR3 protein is CASTPGGQGDHGYTF. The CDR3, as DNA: TGTGCCAGCACCCCAGGGGGACAGGGAGATCATGGCTACACCTTC.

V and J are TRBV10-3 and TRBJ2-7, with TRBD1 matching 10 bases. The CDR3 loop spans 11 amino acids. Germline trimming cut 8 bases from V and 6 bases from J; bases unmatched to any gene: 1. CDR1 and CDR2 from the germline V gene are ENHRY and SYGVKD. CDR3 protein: CAIGQGGEQYF. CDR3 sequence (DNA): TGTGCCATCGGACAGGGGGGCGAGCAGTACTTC.

CDR3 DNA: TGTGCCAGCAGCCGGGGGTTGGGGACTAGCGGGACCAATGAGCAGTTCTTC. Translating gives CASSRGLGTSGTNEQFF. J is TRBJ2-1 and V is TRBV7-2; 13 positions agree with TRBD2. Germline values: CDR1 SGHTA, CDR2 FQGNSA. Trimming cost V 5 bases and J 6 bases; bases outside gene matches: 10. The CDR3 length is 17 residues.

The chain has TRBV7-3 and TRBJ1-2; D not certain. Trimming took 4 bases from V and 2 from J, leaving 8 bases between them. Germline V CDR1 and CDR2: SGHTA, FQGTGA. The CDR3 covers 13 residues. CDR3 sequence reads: CASSSTPNYGYTF. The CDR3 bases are TGTGCCAGCAGCTCCACTCCAAACTATGGCTACACCTTC.

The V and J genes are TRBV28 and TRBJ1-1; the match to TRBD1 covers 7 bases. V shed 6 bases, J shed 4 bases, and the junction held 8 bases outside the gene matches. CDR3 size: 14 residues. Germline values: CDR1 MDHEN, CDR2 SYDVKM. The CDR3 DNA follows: TGTGCCAGCAGCCTTACAGGGGAGAGCACTGAAGCTTTCTTT. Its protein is CASSLTGESTEAFF.

Written as DNA, the CDR3 is TGTGCCACCAGCAGAGAGACTAGAACGCGCGAGCAGTACTTC. Translating it yields CATSRETRTREQYF. The chain is built from TRBV15 and TRBJ2-7; a weak D match, TRBD2 (6 bases). Trimming shortened V by 0 bases and J by 6 bases, and 12 bases separated the two germline ends. This CDR3 contains 14 residues. Per germline, CDR1 LNHNV and CDR2 YYDKDF (reference sequence).

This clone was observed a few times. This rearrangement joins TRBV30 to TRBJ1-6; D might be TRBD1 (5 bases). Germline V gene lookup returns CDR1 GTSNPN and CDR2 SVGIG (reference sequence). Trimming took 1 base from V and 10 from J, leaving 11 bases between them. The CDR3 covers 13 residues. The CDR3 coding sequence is TGTGCCTGGAGTGCCCTTGGGGGGTCACCCCTCCACTTT. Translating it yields CAWSALGGSPLHF.

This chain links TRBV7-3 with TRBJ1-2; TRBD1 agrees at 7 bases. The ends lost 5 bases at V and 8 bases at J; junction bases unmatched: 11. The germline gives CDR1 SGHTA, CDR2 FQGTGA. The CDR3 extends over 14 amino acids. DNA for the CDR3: TGTGCCAGCAGCCGAGAGCCTCAGGGGGGAGGCTACACCTTC. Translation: CASSREPQGGGYTF.

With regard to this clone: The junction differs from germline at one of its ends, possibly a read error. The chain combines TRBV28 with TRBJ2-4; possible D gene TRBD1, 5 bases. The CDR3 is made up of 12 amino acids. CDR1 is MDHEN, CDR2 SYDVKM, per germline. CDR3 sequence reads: CASSLGQNIQYF. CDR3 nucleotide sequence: TGTGCCAGCAGCCTAGGACAAAATATTCAGTACTTC.

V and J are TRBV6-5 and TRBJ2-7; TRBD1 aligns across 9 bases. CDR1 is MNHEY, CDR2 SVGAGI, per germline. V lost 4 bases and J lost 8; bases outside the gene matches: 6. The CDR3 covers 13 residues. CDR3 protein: CASSSAGTGKQYF. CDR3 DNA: TGTGCCAGCAGTTCCGCCGGGACAGGGAAGCAGTACTTC.